This entry features one T cell receptor beta chain sequence. Germline V gene data show CDR1 as MNHEY and CDR2 as SVGEGT. This CDR3 is 13 amino acids long. V shed 5 bases and J shed 8 bases, with 13 bases lying between them. The source of the sample is a study of CD8 T cells in Susac syndrome. Bulk CD8+ and CD4+ cells came from magnetic negative isolation; CD8+ TEMRA by FACS. Roughly 0.45 to 1 ug RNA was reverse transcribed with random hexamers. TCRdb called the immunoSEQ multiplex PCR reads again in MiXCR, with one record for every CDR3 protein. The top ten clones hold approximately 0.51% of a sample with around 130,000 distinct CDR3 sequences, roughly 80% of them seen once.

The receptor was derived from a human donor with multiple sclerosis. Sequences were obtained from CD8+ T cells from PBMCs. This chain joins TRBV6-2 or TRBV6-3 and TRBJ2-1, with D perhaps TRBD2 (6 bases). Here the CDR3 reads CASSLKRLDEQFF. The DNA of the CDR3 is TGTGCCAGCAGTCTTAAGCGACTAGATGAGCAGTTCTTC.